This is a list of T cell receptor beta chains from one sample in a study of Tregs in tolerant kidney transplant recipients. The repertoire was sequenced with immunoSEQ multiplex PCR; TCRdb's copy has only in-frame clones and lacks some. This sample has 65,000 to 85,000 clones, with more than 85% found just once. This material consisted of CD4+ T cells from blood (PBMCs), taken 24 months after the transplant. The source is a human patient who received a combined kidney and bone marrow transplant. The T cells may partly be graft donor cells. The CDR3 runs from the conserved cysteine through the conserved F or W.

v_gene	j_gene	CDR3aa
TRBV27	TRBJ2-1	CASSQGLAGGTYNEQFF
TRBV6-6	TRBJ2-7	CASSDSIGQIIYEQYF
TRBV5-1	TRBJ1-1	CASSPRTDLNTEAFF
TRBV21-1	TRBJ2-7	CASRAVSLAGSYEQYF
TRBV5-4	TRBJ2-1	CASSLDLAGGSYNEQFF
TRBV11-3	TRBJ1-1	CASSLRQKNTEAFF
TRBV15	TRBJ1-1	CATSSQGARDTEAFF
TRBV7-2	TRBJ2-1	CASSLVASYNEQFF
TRBV2	TRBJ2-5	CASSERTQYF
TRBV5-4	TRBJ1-1	CASSPQDRKNTEAFF
TRBV25-1	TRBJ1-2	CASRTGSYSQRAYGYTF
TRBV11-3	TRBJ2-5	CASSPSGGETQYF
TRBV28	TRBJ2-5	CASLTRTSGVETQYF
TRBV19	TRBJ2-1	CASSMRREEVWEQFF
TRBV19	TRBJ1-4	CASSDIGREKLFF
TRBV20-1	TRBJ2-5	CSASREETQYF
TRBV4-3	TRBJ2-7	CASSQAFRAATYEQYF
TRBV28	TRBJ2-7	CASTSRDRGGEQYF
TRBV18	TRBJ2-7	CASLDQGSSSYEQYF
TRBV30	TRBJ2-5	CAWSVRTRFSETQYF
TRBV18	TRBJ2-1	CASSNLAGAHEQFF
TRBV10-3	TRBJ1-1	CAISANREPGKAFF
TRBV6-4	TRBJ2-7	CASARARYSYEQYF
TRBV11-2	TRBJ2-7	CASSLRPSAYEQYF
TRBV7-9	TRBJ2-1	CASSLIVWGSGNEQFF
TRBV25-1	TRBJ2-7	CASSEYDRAVNEQYF
TRBV6-1	TRBJ1-5	CASSRDTHLQHF
TRBV6-6	TRBJ2-2	CASRLAGGPHTGELFF
TRBV11-3	TRBJ2-5	CASSAGGETQYF
TRBV21-1	TRBJ1-5	CASSNPVGRNRNQPQHF
TRBV7-2	TRBJ2-3	CASSAGGATDTQYF
TRBV19	TRBJ2-1	CASSQVTYNEQFF
TRBV9	TRBJ2-2	CASSVAVARGNTGELFF
TRBV5-1	TRBJ1-1	CASSRLTGGTEAFF
TRBV6-6	TRBJ2-6	CASSQPYSGANVLTF
TRBV18	TRBJ2-7	CASSPAYGGTPEQYF
TRBV5-1	TRBJ1-1	CASSLERGRTEAFF
TRBV11-2	TRBJ2-5	CASSLDRKRTGSSRETQYF
TRBV13	TRBJ1-3	CASSSRGSGNTIYF
TRBV6-6	TRBJ2-7	CASSYPRGQGVEQYF
TRBV5-1	TRBJ2-2	CASRTELANTGELFF
TRBV7-2	TRBJ2-2	CASSLAWRGGTGELFF
TRBV7-2	TRBJ2-7	CASSFRTSAEQYF
TRBV6-5	TRBJ2-7	CASRTSSYEQYF
TRBV19	TRBJ2-3	CASSHRGLGGSITDTQYF
TRBV11-2	TRBJ2-7	CASSLAQGAGEQYF
TRBV7-2	TRBJ1-2	CASSLGRGGYTF